The 32 T cell receptor beta chains listed next were all sequenced from one sample in a study of blood T cell repertoires in COVID-19. Data came from immunoSEQ multiplex PCR; TCRdb stores just in-frame clones and leaves some out. The sample holds about 120,000 clones, around 85% seen once. The sequencing input was peripheral blood. All receptors derive from a man between 45 and 60 years old with acute or convalescent COVID-19.

CDR3 sequence: CASNIQGPDTQYF. The CDR3 DNA is TGTGCCAGCAATATACAGGGGCCAGATACGCAGTATTTT. The rearrangement uses TRBV27 and TRBJ2-3; 7 nucleotides agree with TRBD1. CDR3 length: 13 amino acids. CDR1 MNHEY and CDR2 SMNVEV come from the germline V gene (reference sequence). Trimming removed 7 bases from V and 4 bases from J; junction bases left unmatched: 5.

This chain connects TRBV11-2 to TRBJ1-2, with D hard to call. Germline CDR1 and CDR2: SGHAT and FQNNGV. The CDR3 loop spans 16 amino acids. The germline V and J ends were trimmed by 2 bases and 2 bases, with 15 bases remaining between them. The CDR3 loop reads CASSLPQMAVNYGYTF. CDR3 in DNA: TGTGCCAGCAGCTTACCTCAGATGGCGGTGAACTATGGCTACACCTTC.

The chain has TRBV4-1 and TRBJ2-7, with 7 nucleotides matching TRBD2. Germline V lookup: CDR1 MGHRA, CDR2 YSYEKL. J lost 3 bases, V lost 4 bases, and 9 bases had no gene match. This CDR3 region has 15 residues. The CDR3 region has the DNA TGCGCCAGCAGCCCCTGGGGGGGGAAAAGCTACGAGCAGTACTTC. It translates to CASSPWGGKSYEQYF.

The V and J genes are TRBV5-1 and TRBJ1-2, with D unclear. Germline CDR1 is SGHRS and CDR2 is YFSETQ. V was trimmed by 1 base and J by 7 bases, leaving 11 bases between them. The CDR3 loop spans 13 amino acids. CDR3: CASSLIAGGGYTF. The CDR3 nucleotides read TGCGCCAGCAGCTTGATCGCAGGTGGTGGCTACACCTTC.

On this clone itself: Other DNA sequences in this specimen translate into the identical CDR3. This rearrangement joins TRBV2 to TRBJ1-3, with TRBD1 matching 8 bases. V dropped 6 bases and J dropped 0; count of bases not matched to a gene: 4. The CDR3 extends over 15 amino acids. CDR1 SNHLY and CDR2 FYNNEI come from the germline V gene. The CDR3 DNA reads TGTGCCAGCAGCGTCACAGGGGGCTCTGGAAACACCATATATTTT. Protein sequence: CASSVTGGSGNTIYF.

V is TRBV20-1 and J is TRBJ2-5; D not certain. In germline, CDR1 is DFQATT, CDR2 SNEGSKA (reference sequence). The CDR3 runs to 14 residues. The V gene lost 3 bases and the J gene lost 2 bases, with 13 bases spanning the gap. The CDR3 sequence: CSASPASRQETQYF. In nucleotides, the CDR3 is TGCAGTGCTAGTCCAGCGTCCCGTCAAGAGACCCAGTACTTC.

The chain joins TRBV6-6 to TRBJ1-1; 8 bases align to TRBD1. Germline values: CDR1 MNHNY, CDR2 SVGAGI (reference sequence). V shed 6 bases, J shed 4 bases, and the junction held 7 bases outside the gene matches. The CDR3 loop spans 14 amino acids. In nucleotides, the CDR3 is TGTGCCAGCAGCCTGTCCAGGGGGCTCACTGAAGCTTTCTTT. Encoded protein: CASSLSRGLTEAFF.

This clone was observed a handful of times. V usage is TRBV28 and J usage is TRBJ2-3; D gene uncertain. V lost 2 bases to trimming and J lost 4 bases, with 7 bases between them. The CDR3 length is 13 residues. Per the germline V gene, CDR1 is MDHEN and CDR2 is SYDVKM. This CDR3 is CASSLVPADTQYF. CDR3 nucleotide sequence: TGTGCCAGCAGTTTAGTCCCTGCAGATACGCAGTATTTT.

CDR3 DNA sequence: TGTGCCAGCAGCGTCCACAGGGGTGGCACTGAAGCTTTCTTT. This codes for CASSVHRGGTEAFF. The chain links TRBV7-3 to TRBJ1-1, with 7 bases identical to TRBD1. J gave up 4 bases and V 5 bases, and 7 bases lay outside the gene matches. The CDR3 has 14 residues. Germline CDR1 SGHTA, CDR2 FQGTGA.

The J gene is TRBJ2-7, the V gene TRBV7-8, with D possibly being TRBD1 (6 bases). This CDR3 contains 14 residues. CDR1 and CDR2 from the germline V gene are SGHVS and FQNEAQ. Between the trimmed V and J ends, which lost 0 bases and 3 bases, there was a span of 9 bases. The CDR3: CASSLALGGYEQYF. The CDR3 region has the DNA TGTGCCAGCAGCTTAGCTTTAGGGGGCTACGAGCAGTACTTC.

The chain recombines TRBV19 with TRBJ2-1, with TRBD1 matching over 10 bases. This CDR3 comprises 16 residues. Germline CDR1 reads LNHDA; CDR2 reads SQIVND (reference sequence). V lost 6 bases to trimming and J lost 0 bases; unmatched junction nucleotides: 5. The CDR3 loop is CASRRTGGASYNEQFF. The CDR3 DNA follows: TGTGCCAGTAGAAGGACAGGGGGGGCCTCCTACAATGAGCAGTTCTTC.

Details on this clone: The identical CDR3 is also encoded by other nucleotide sequences in the sample. This chain links TRBV5-1 with TRBJ1-1; TRBD1 agrees at 8 bases. In germline, CDR1 is SGHRS, CDR2 YFSETQ. The CDR3 has 14 residues. J was trimmed by 5 bases and V by 4 bases; bases with no gene match: 7. CDR3 DNA sequence: TGCGCCAGCAGCCTAGGACAGGGAAGGACTGAAGCTTTCTTT. This encodes CASSLGQGRTEAFF.

The chain is built from TRBV28 and TRBJ2-3; 13 nucleotides align to TRBD2. V was pared by 1 base and J by 4 bases, with 5 bases of the junction left unmatched. The CDR3 runs 17 residues. Germline-derived CDR1 and CDR2 are MDHEN and SYDVKM. CDR3 residues: CASSLLGLAGAPDTQYF. The CDR3 coding sequence is TGTGCCAGCAGTTTATTAGGACTAGCGGGGGCCCCAGATACGCAGTATTTT.

This clone occurred a few times. The chain joins TRBV30 to TRBJ2-7; TRBD1 matches 10 bases. The CDR3 has 14 residues. Germline V CDR1 and CDR2: GTSNPN, SVGIG (reference sequence). V dropped 3 bases and J dropped 5; count of bases not matched to a gene: 7. CDR3 DNA sequence: TGTGCCTGGAGCCTTAGAGGGACAGGGGACGAGCAGTACTTC. Its protein product is CAWSLRGTGDEQYF.

The chain is built from TRBV7-9 and TRBJ1-1; possible D gene TRBD1, 5 bases. CDR1 is SEHNR, CDR2 FQNEAQ, per germline (reference sequence). There are 15 residues in the CDR3. The V and J ends lost 6 bases and 0 bases respectively, with 14 bases between them. CDR3 region: CASRVKTAMNTEAFF. DNA for the CDR3: TGTGCCAGCAGGGTCAAGACAGCCATGAACACTGAAGCTTTCTTT.

The table lists this clone with many counts. This chain joins TRBV15 and TRBJ1-4; D possibly corresponds to TRBD1 (6 bases). Looked up from germline, CDR1 is LNHNV and CDR2 is YYDKDF (reference sequence). With 2 bases removed from V and 8 bases from J, the gap between germline ends came to 9 bases. The CDR3 is 13 residues long. Here the CDR3 reads CATSRQRGEKLFF. CDR3 DNA sequence: TGTGCCACCAGCAGACAGAGGGGGGAAAAACTGTTTTTT. The full variable domain, its missing parts supplied by reference TRBV15 and TRBJ1-4, is DAMVIQNPRYQVTQFGKPVTLSCSQTLNHNVMYWYQQKSSQAPKLLFHYYDKDFNNEADTPDNFQSRRPNTSFCFLDIRSPGLGDTAMYLCATSRQRGEKLFFGSGTQLSVL.

This clone was found a few times. V is TRBV3-1 (or the pseudogene TRBV3-2) and J is TRBJ1-5, with 9 bases lining up with TRBD1. Per the germline V gene, CDR1 is LGHDT and CDR2 is YNNKEL (reference sequence). The CDR3 is 17 amino acids. The ends lost 1 base at V and 1 base at J; junction bases unmatched: 5. The CDR3 loop reads CASSQGGTGFSNQPQHF. Here the CDR3 DNA reads TGTGCCAGCAGCCAAGGGGGGACAGGGTTCAGCAATCAGCCCCAGCATTTT.

The chain couples TRBV23-1 to TRBJ1-1; tentative D call: TRBD1 (5 bases). TRBV23-1 is recorded as an ORF, its role being uncertain. The CDR3 length is 12 residues. Trimming removed 3 bases at V and 5 bases at J, with 7 bases between. The CDR3 is CASSHQGTEAFF. CDR3 nucleotide sequence: TGCGCCAGCAGTCACCAGGGAACTGAAGCTTTCTTT.

CDR3 coding DNA: TGTGCCAGCAGTTCCCCGGGACAGGGGAGGAATGGCTACACCTTC. It specifies CASSSPGQGRNGYTF. V usage is TRBV27 and J usage is TRBJ1-2; 10 nucleotides line up with TRBD1. V gave up 4 bases and J gave up 6 bases; unmatched junction bases: 8. Germline V lookup: CDR1 MNHEY, CDR2 SMNVEV (reference sequence). This CDR3 is 15 amino acids long.

The chain combines TRBV5-6 with TRBJ2-7; a possible D gene is TRBD2 (7 bases). Trimming pared 1 base from V and 5 bases from J, leaving 13 bases between. Germline CDR1 is SGHDT and CDR2 is YYEEEE. The CDR3 spans 14 residues. CDR3 DNA: TGTGCCAGCAGCTTGTGGGGGGGCCGCGACGAGCAGTACTTC. It is translated as CASSLWGGRDEQYF.

This clone came up once. This chain links TRBV19 with TRBJ2-1, with a weak D call TRBD2 (6 bases). This CDR3 is 16 amino acids long. V gave up 5 bases and J gave up 8 bases, with 22 bases separating them. Germline V gives CDR1 LNHDA, CDR2 SQIVND (reference sequence). Written as DNA, the CDR3 is TGTGCCAGTAGTCCTAGGCGGGAAAATATCCTGGATGAGCAGTTCTTC. Amino acids: CASSPRRENILDEQFF.

V and J are TRBV2 and TRBJ2-2; 7 positions agree with TRBD2. The CDR3 has 16 amino acids. The junction had 6 bases not matched to a gene; V was cut back by 1 base and J by 4 bases. CDR1 and CDR2 from the germline V gene are SNHLY and FYNNEI. CDR3 in DNA: TGTGCCAGCAGTGAAGGGCGGGAGCGCGGCACCGGGGAGCTGTTTTTT. As protein: CASSEGRERGTGELFF. The full variable domain, its missing parts supplied by reference TRBV2 and TRBJ2-2, is EPEVTQTPSHQVTQMGQEVILRCVPISNHLYFYWYRQILGQKVEFLVSFYNNEISEKSEIFDDQFSVERPDGSNFTLKIRSTKLEDSAMYFCASSEGRERGTGELFFGEGSRLTVL.

This chain links TRBV18 with TRBJ2-3, with no clear D. CDR3 length: 11 amino acids. Germline loops: CDR1 KGHSH, CDR2 LQKENI. V shed 3 bases and J shed 6 bases, with 4 bases lying between them. Here the CDR3 reads CASSPQDTQYF. CDR3 bases: TGTGCCAGCTCACCCCAGGATACGCAGTATTTT.

This clone appeared a few times. This chain joins TRBV5-5 and TRBJ2-4; 11 bases align to TRBD1. Germline CDR1 is SGHKS and CDR2 is YYEKEE (reference sequence). This CDR3 has 15 amino acids. Losses at the gene ends were 5 bases for V and 3 bases for J; bases not matched to a gene: 4. In DNA, the CDR3 is TGTGCCAGCAGGCCCGGGACAGGGGGCAAAAACATTCAGTACTTC. It specifies CASRPGTGGKNIQYF.

This clone was seen a single time. The chain is built from TRBV28 and TRBJ1-6; D possibly corresponds to TRBD1 (5 bases). Germline-derived CDR1 and CDR2 are MDHEN and SYDVKM. Trimming stripped 2 bases from V and 5 bases from J, with 10 bases between. This CDR3 is built from 15 residues. CDR3 in amino acids: CASSLAGRNNSPLHF. The DNA of the CDR3 is TGTGCCAGCAGTTTAGCGGGACGCAATAATTCACCCCTCCACTTT.

The V and J genes are TRBV30 and TRBJ2-2, with 7 bases matching TRBD1. The CDR3 contains 20 residues. CDR1 GTSNPN and CDR2 SVGIG come from the germline V gene (reference sequence). V shed 5 bases and J 1 base; nucleotides not matched to a gene: 22. In nucleotides, the CDR3 is TGTGCCTGGGTTGCTCCAAGGGGACAGCGTCTCCGGCAGAACACCGGGGAGCTGTTTTTT. Its protein product is CAWVAPRGQRLRQNTGELFF.

The chain couples TRBV6-6 to TRBJ2-5; TRBD1 matches at 10 bases. The CDR3 sequence is 18 residues long. Per germline, CDR1 MNHNY and CDR2 SVGAGI (reference sequence). V trimming: 5 bases; J trimming: 4 bases; junction bases outside the gene matches: 16. CDR3 protein: CASSPRGTGVQRVETQYF. In DNA, the CDR3 is TGTGCCAGCAGTCCCCGCGGGACAGGGGTCCAACGGGTAGAGACCCAGTACTTC.

This clone is medium-sized within its sample. The chain recombines TRBV19 with TRBJ1-5, with D unclear. Germline V lookup: CDR1 LNHDA, CDR2 SQIVND (reference sequence). CDR3 size: 13 residues. V lost 5 bases and J lost 5, with 10 bases in between. The CDR3 loop is CASSQVFDQPQHF. CDR3 coding DNA: TGTGCCAGTAGTCAGGTTTTCGATCAGCCCCAGCATTTT.

The chain carries TRBV3-1 (or the pseudogene TRBV3-2) and TRBJ1-4; 11 bases map to TRBD1. Germline V CDR1 and CDR2: LGHDT, YNNKEL (reference sequence). V shed 6 bases, J shed 13 bases, and the junction held 13 bases outside the gene matches. The CDR3 length is 15 residues. The CDR3 here is CASSATGTGGKLLFF. The CDR3 DNA reads TGTGCCAGCAGTGCGACCGGGACAGGGGGTAAATTACTGTTTTTT.

This chain links TRBV29-1 with TRBJ2-1; a weak D match, TRBD2 (6 bases). V lost 7 bases to trimming and J lost 7 bases, with 17 bases between them. Per the germline V gene, CDR1 is SQVTM and CDR2 is ANQGSEA. The CDR3 runs to 13 residues. CDR3 bases: TGCAGCGGACCCAGGGCGGGAAGTAATGAGCAGTTCTTC. Translation: CSGPRAGSNEQFF.

The chain couples TRBV30 to TRBJ1-1, with a possible D match to TRBD1 (6 bases). The CDR3 consists of 15 residues. V dropped 2 bases and J dropped 3 bases, with 16 bases sitting between them. Germline V CDR1 and CDR2: GTSNPN, SVGIG (reference sequence). CDR3 amino acids: CAWSPIQGRDTEAFF. The CDR3, as DNA: TGTGCCTGGAGTCCAATACAGGGAAGGGACACTGAAGCTTTCTTT.

J is TRBJ1-2 and V is TRBV10-1; D uncertain. The CDR3 is 15 residues long. Germline CDR1 WNHNN, CDR2 SYGVQD (reference sequence). Trimming removed 3 bases at V and 0 bases at J, with 11 bases between. The CDR3 sequence: CASSDKKRANYGYTF. CDR3 DNA: TGCGCCAGCAGTGATAAGAAGCGAGCTAACTATGGCTACACCTTC.